Shown below are 5 T cell receptor beta chains from a single sample sequenced in a study of T-cell reconstitution after alpha-beta-depleted transplantation in children. A TCRbeta library incorporating unique molecular identifiers was prepared. TCRdb re-analysed the PCR reads in MiXCR, keeping a single row per CDR3 protein. In the table there are about a million distinct CDR3 sequences, around 30% of which are singletons. Sequences were derived from PBMCs, mostly from graft donor cells, sampled 360 days after TCRalphabeta/CD19-depleted stem cell transplant. The source is a boy in the first two years of life who had a stem cell transplant for SCID, so the T cells may come from the graft donor.

This clonotype has more than one count but fewer than ten. The chain carries TRBV12-3 or TRBV12-4 and TRBJ2-3, with D perhaps matching TRBD2 (6 bases). V was trimmed by 6 bases and J by 1 base, leaving 14 bases between them. The CDR3 spans 15 residues. In nucleotides, the CDR3 is TGTGCCAGCAGGGCGGGACCGCGCGGCACAGATACGCAGTATTTT. This translates into CASRAGPRGTDTQYF.

This clonotype was seen more than once but under ten times. V usage is TRBV5-1 and J usage is TRBJ2-1; 7 positions match TRBD1. Trimming cost V 5 bases and J 9 bases; bases outside gene matches: 11. Germline V gives CDR1 SGHRS, CDR2 YFSETQ. CDR3 length: 14 amino acids. This CDR3 is CASRSGTAFLEQFF. CDR3 bases: TGCGCCAGCAGGTCCGGGACAGCTTTTCTTGAGCAGTTCTTC.

This chain links TRBV5-5 with TRBJ1-5; maybe TRBD1 (5 bases). CDR3 length: 15 residues. Trimming removed 4 bases from V and 1 base from J, with 12 bases in between. Germline lookup yields CDR1 SGHKS and CDR2 YYEKEE (reference sequence). The DNA of the CDR3 is TGTGCCAGCAGCCCGGGGACCCCCAGCAATCAGCCCCAGCATTTT. It yields the protein CASSPGTPSNQPQHF.

The V and J genes are TRBV2 and TRBJ2-6; D is possibly TRBD2 (6 bases). The CDR3 is made up of 16 amino acids. V dropped 8 bases and J dropped 0 bases, with 14 bases sitting between them. Germline-derived CDR1 and CDR2 are SNHLY and FYNNEI. The CDR3 nucleotides read TGTGCCAGCTCCCCACGGGAGTCCTCTGGGGCCAACGTCCTGACTTTC. Translated: CASSPRESSGANVLTF. The complete variable domain, with remaining parts taken from reference TRBV2 and TRBJ2-6, reads EPEVTQTPSHQVTQMGQEVILRCVPISNHLYFYWYRQILGQKVEFLVSFYNNEISEKSEIFDDQFSVERPDGSNFTLKIRSTKLEDSAMYFCASSPRESSGANVLTFGAGSRLTVL.

This clonotype was seen only a few times. A much larger clone sits a single nucleotide away, making a read error possible. The chain carries TRBV25-1 and TRBJ2-1, with 7 bases lining up with TRBD2. The CDR3 extends over 13 amino acids. V was pared by 3 bases and J by 8 bases, with 4 bases of the junction left unmatched. Germline assignment: CDR1 MGHDK and CDR2 SYGVNS. The CDR3: CASSEGGWDEQFF. The CDR3 region has the DNA TGTGCCAGCAGTGAGGGAGGGTGGGATGAGCAGTTCTTC.